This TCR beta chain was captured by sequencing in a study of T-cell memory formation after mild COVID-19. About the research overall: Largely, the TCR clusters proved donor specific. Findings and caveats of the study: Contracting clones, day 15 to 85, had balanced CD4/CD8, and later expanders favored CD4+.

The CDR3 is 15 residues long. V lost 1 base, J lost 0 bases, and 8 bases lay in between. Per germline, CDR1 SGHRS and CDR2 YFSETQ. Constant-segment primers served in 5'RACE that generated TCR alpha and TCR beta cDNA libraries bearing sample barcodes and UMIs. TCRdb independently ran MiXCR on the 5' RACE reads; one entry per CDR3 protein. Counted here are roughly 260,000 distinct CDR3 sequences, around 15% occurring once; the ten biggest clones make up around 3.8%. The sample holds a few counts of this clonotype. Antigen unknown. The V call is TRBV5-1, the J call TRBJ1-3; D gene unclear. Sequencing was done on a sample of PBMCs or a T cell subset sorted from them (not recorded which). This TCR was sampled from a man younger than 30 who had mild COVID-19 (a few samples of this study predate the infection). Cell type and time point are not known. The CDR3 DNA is TGCGCCAGCAGCTTGCTCCCAGACTCTGGAAACACCATATATTTT. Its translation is CASSLLPDSGNTIYF.